These 27 T cell receptor beta chains were sequenced from one sample in a study of cytomegalovirus exposure and HLA in healthy donors. PCR primers comprised 60 Vbeta and 13 Jbeta primers. Profiling relied on immunoSEQ multiplex PCR, and the TCRdb table lists in-frame clones only, not all of them. This table has under 200,000 clones, roughly 77% appearing once. The source material was PBMCs. Receptors originate from a male donor in good health and CMV-seropositive.

The rearrangement uses TRBV5-6 and TRBJ2-2, with 9 bases identical to TRBD2. Trimming at V came to 2 bases and at J to 5 bases, leaving 1 base not matched to a gene. Per the germline V gene, CDR1 is SGHDT and CDR2 is YYEEEE. This CDR3 is built from 14 residues. The CDR3 is CASSFSGRTGELFF. The CDR3 DNA sequence: TGTGCCAGCAGCTTCAGCGGGAGGACCGGGGAGCTGTTTTTT.

The V gene is TRBV7-9, the J gene TRBJ2-1; 10 bases are a match to TRBD2. V lost 2 bases and J lost 8; bases outside the gene matches: 18. Germline V gene sequence: CDR1 SEHNR, CDR2 FQNEAQ (reference sequence). This CDR3 region has 19 residues. DNA for the CDR3: TGTGCCAGCAGCTTATATCGCACTAGCGGGACAAGACGAAGAGATGAGCAGTTCTTC. Translating gives CASSLYRTSGTRRRDEQFF.

The rearrangement joins TRBV30 to TRBJ1-6; D is uncertain. V was cut by 0 bases and J by 9 bases, with 12 bases left in between. Germline CDR1 is GTSNPN and CDR2 is SVGIG (reference sequence). This CDR3 is 14 amino acids long. CDR3 nucleotides: TGTGCCTGGAGTGTTAACAACCGGGGTTCACCCCTCCACTTT. Translated: CAWSVNNRGSPLHF.

CDR3 protein: CASSIAFGGSSYNEQFF. DNA for the CDR3: TGTGCCAGTAGTATAGCATTCGGGGGAAGCTCCTACAATGAGCAGTTCTTC. The J gene is TRBJ2-1, the V gene TRBV19; D is possibly TRBD2 (6 bases). Germline-derived CDR1 and CDR2 are LNHDA and SQIVND (reference sequence). The ends were cut back, 1 base at V and 0 bases at J, with 13 bases in the middle. This CDR3 has 17 residues.

This clone occurred once. The CDR3 loop is CASSEDRDQPQHF. As DNA, the CDR3 is TGTGCCAGCAGTGAAGATCGGGATCAGCCCCAGCATTTT. This rearrangement joins TRBV6-1 to TRBJ1-5; D unclear. The CDR3 has 13 residues. Germline CDR1 is MNHNS and CDR2 is SASEGT. The germline V and J ends were trimmed by 1 base and 5 bases, with 6 bases remaining between them.

In its sample, this clone was seen a few times. V gene TRBV4-3 combines with J gene TRBJ2-3; 13 nucleotides align to TRBD2. In germline, CDR1 is LGHNA, CDR2 YSLEER. The CDR3 runs to 18 residues. V gave up 3 bases and J gave up 0 bases; unmatched junction bases: 6. CDR3 bases: TGCGCCAGCAGCCACGGACTAGCGGGGGCCTCTAGCACAGATACGCAGTATTTT. This sequence encodes CASSHGLAGASSTDTQYF.

The chain couples TRBV5-4 to TRBJ2-1; 8 bases are shared with TRBD2. Germline V gives CDR1 SGHNT, CDR2 YYREEE (reference sequence). This CDR3 is 14 amino acids long. J was trimmed by 0 bases and V by 9 bases; bases with no gene match: 5. The CDR3 sequence is CATGGPPSYNEQFF. The CDR3 nucleotides are TGTGCCACGGGGGGGCCGCCCTCCTACAATGAGCAGTTCTTC.

This clone was observed a few times. The chain uses TRBV7-2 and TRBJ1-2; 11 positions agree with TRBD1. CDR3 length equals 15 residues. Germline loops: CDR1 SGHTA, CDR2 FQGNSA. The junction had 9 bases not matched to a gene; V was cut back by 4 bases and J by 8 bases. CDR3 protein: CASSWRTGGLLGYTF. The CDR3 DNA follows: TGTGCCAGCAGCTGGCGGACAGGGGGCTTACTAGGCTACACCTTC.

This clone showed up just a few times. This chain links TRBV28 with TRBJ2-7; possible D gene TRBD1, 6 bases. Germline values: CDR1 MDHEN, CDR2 SYDVKM. With 10 bases removed from V and 4 bases from J, the gap between germline ends came to 17 bases. The CDR3 extends over 13 amino acids. The CDR3 DNA reads as TGTGCCACCAAATTGGGGGCAGCATACGAGCAGTACTTC. This codes for CATKLGAAYEQYF.

The chain joins TRBV15 to TRBJ1-5; D might be TRBD1 (5 bases). CDR1 is LNHNV and CDR2 is YYDKDF in the germline V gene (reference sequence). This CDR3 comprises 15 residues. V shed 0 bases and J shed 2 bases, with 8 bases lying between them. CDR3 in DNA: TGTGCCACCAGCAGAGATGGCAGGGGCAATCAGCCCCAGCATTTT. Translated, it gives CATSRDGRGNQPQHF.

The V gene is TRBV7-9, the J gene TRBJ1-6; D unresolved. The CDR3 loop spans 13 amino acids. The germline V gene has CDR1 SEHNR and CDR2 FQNEAQ (reference sequence). V was pared by 2 bases and J by 6 bases, with 5 bases between. CDR3 in amino acids: CASSLPGNSPLHF. Here the CDR3 DNA reads TGTGCCAGCAGCTTACCGGGTAATTCACCCCTCCACTTT.

The rearrangement joins TRBV9 to TRBJ2-7; weak D call: TRBD1 (6 bases). The V gene's germline CDR1 is SGDLS and CDR2 YYNGEE. This CDR3 has 14 residues. V lost 4 bases to trimming and J lost 2 bases, with 13 bases between them. The CDR3 sequence: CASSPQGKPYEQYF. The DNA of the CDR3 is TGTGCCAGCAGCCCACAGGGAAAACCCTACGAGCAGTACTTC. Full variable domain (outside the CDR3, taken from reference TRBV9 and TRBJ2-7): DSGVTQTPKHLITATGQRVTLRCSPRSGDLSVYWYQQSLDQGLQFLIQYYNGEERAKGNILERFSAQQFPDLHSELNLSSLELGDSALYFCASSPQGKPYEQYFGPGTRLTVT.

This clone occurred a few times. As DNA, the CDR3 is TGTGCCAGCACCAACAGAAGCCTATACGAGCAGTACTTC. Translating it yields CASTNRSLYEQYF. The chain joins TRBV6-6 to TRBJ2-7, with D hard to call. The V end lost 7 bases, the J end lost 4 bases, and 14 bases lay between the germline ends. Germline V gives CDR1 MNHNY, CDR2 SVGAGI (reference sequence). This CDR3 contains 13 residues.

J is TRBJ1-3 and V is TRBV9, with D unclear. The ends were cut back, 0 bases at V and 0 bases at J, with 7 bases in the middle. CDR1 is SGDLS, CDR2 YYNGEE, per germline. The CDR3 has 15 amino acids. CDR3 sequence (DNA): TGTGCCAGCAGCGTAGCGGTTACCTCTGGAAACACCATATATTTT. Its protein is CASSVAVTSGNTIYF.

The chain joins TRBV19 to TRBJ2-3; 9 bases agree with TRBD1. From germline, CDR1 is LNHDA and CDR2 SQIVND (reference sequence). V lost 5 bases to trimming and J lost 3 bases; unmatched junction nucleotides: 15. The CDR3 covers 18 residues. The CDR3 bases are TGTGCCAGTAGTTTGACCACGGGACAGGGAACGGGGACAGATACGCAGTATTTT. It specifies CASSLTTGQGTGTDTQYF.

With respect to this clone: A junction boundary mismatches the germline segment, possibly from a read error. The rearrangement links TRBV7-9 to TRBJ2-7; TRBD1 might be the D (5 bases). Germline CDR1 reads SEHNR; CDR2 reads FQNEAQ (reference sequence). This CDR3 has 15 amino acids. The CDR3 protein is CSSSEVSRAFYEQYF. In nucleotides, the CDR3 is TGTTCCAGCAGCGAGGTGTCCAGGGCCTTCTACGAGCAGTACTTC.

The chain joins TRBV9 to TRBJ1-2, with 7 bases identical to TRBD1. V shed 0 bases, J shed 3 bases, and the junction held 11 bases outside the gene matches. The CDR3 is 17 amino acids. Germline CDR1 and CDR2: SGDLS and YYNGEE. DNA of the CDR3: TGTGCCAGCAGCGTAGGCAAAGGGGGCGGAACGTACTATGGCTACACCTTC. It specifies CASSVGKGGGTYYGYTF.

This clone has more than one count but fewer than ten. The chain joins TRBV28 to TRBJ2-5; D gene ambiguous. There are 15 residues in the CDR3. Germline V gives CDR1 MDHEN, CDR2 SYDVKM. The ends were cut back, 3 bases at V and 5 bases at J, with 16 bases in the middle. The DNA of the CDR3 is TGTGCCAGCAGTTTGCCCCTACAGTATCGGGAGACCCAGTACTTC. Translated: CASSLPLQYRETQYF.

Here the CDR3 DNA reads TGCGCCAGCAGCCAACTCGGGTCTTTCTACACTGAAGCTTTCTTT. Protein product: CASSQLGSFYTEAFF. The rearrangement joins TRBV4-3 to TRBJ1-1; no reliable D call. Germline CDR1 LGHNA, CDR2 YSLEER. The CDR3 loop spans 15 amino acids. The V end lost 2 bases, the J end lost 3 bases, and 13 bases lay between the germline ends.

CDR3 protein: CASSLGGQLNQPQHF. In DNA form, the CDR3 reads TGTGCCAGCAGCTTAGGGGGACAGCTCAATCAGCCCCAGCATTTT. The J gene is TRBJ1-5, the V gene TRBV7-9; 7 bases are shared with TRBD1. J was trimmed by 3 bases and V by 1 base; bases with no gene match: 3. The CDR3 is 15 amino acids. Germline V CDR1 and CDR2: SEHNR, FQNEAQ (reference sequence).

This clone showed up just a few times. The V and J genes are TRBV5-4 and TRBJ2-6; weak D call: TRBD1 (5 bases). Germline CDR1 reads SGHNT; CDR2 reads YYREEE (reference sequence). The V and J ends lost 0 bases and 3 bases respectively, with 10 bases between them. The CDR3 is made up of 16 amino acids. In DNA form, the CDR3 reads TGTGCCAGCAGCTTGGCCGCCAGGGTTGGGGCCAACGTCCTGACTTTC. Protein product: CASSLAARVGANVLTF.

The chain links TRBV19 to TRBJ2-7; TRBD2 matches 9 bases. Germline assignment: CDR1 LNHDA and CDR2 SQIVND (reference sequence). This CDR3 has 16 residues. V was clipped by 0 bases and J by 5 bases; unmatched bases: 8. In DNA, the CDR3 is TGTGCCAGTAGTATAGACCATTCTAGCGGGATCGACGAGCAGTACTTC. Its translation is CASSIDHSSGIDEQYF.

The chain is built from TRBV28 and TRBJ2-5, with TRBD2 as a possible D gene (6 bases). The CDR3 loop spans 14 amino acids. Trimming removed 3 bases from V and 5 bases from J, with 13 bases in between. Germline loops: CDR1 MDHEN, CDR2 SYDVKM. CDR3: CASSFSWAGETQYF. The CDR3 coding sequence is TGTGCCAGCAGTTTTTCGTGGGCGGGGGAGACCCAGTACTTC.

This rearrangement joins TRBV7-8 to TRBJ1-2; D may be TRBD1 (5 bases). The germline gives CDR1 SGHVS, CDR2 FQNEAQ. V dropped 1 base and J dropped 2 bases, with 8 bases sitting between them. This CDR3 has 14 residues. Here the CDR3 reads CASSLVQGNYGYTF. The CDR3 region has the DNA TGTGCCAGCAGCTTAGTCCAGGGCAACTATGGCTACACCTTC.

This chain links TRBV5-4 with TRBJ2-2; 8 bases map to TRBD1. Germline-derived CDR1 and CDR2 are SGHNT and YYREEE (reference sequence). The CDR3 length is 16 residues. The junction had 8 bases not matched to a gene; V was cut back by 4 bases and J by 3 bases. The CDR3 sequence is CASSPDRAPDTGELFF. The CDR3 DNA reads TGTGCCAGCAGCCCGGACAGGGCCCCCGACACCGGGGAGCTGTTTTTT.

This chain links TRBV4-3 with TRBJ2-2; 9 bases are shared with TRBD2. The CDR3 consists of 17 residues. From germline, CDR1 is LGHNA and CDR2 YSLEER. J was trimmed by 4 bases and V by 4 bases; bases with no gene match: 10. CDR3: CASSPIGGRAFTGELFF. CDR3 DNA sequence: TGCGCCAGCAGCCCAATTGGCGGGAGGGCCTTCACCGGGGAGCTGTTTTTT.

The chain couples TRBV19 to TRBJ2-2; the D gene is possibly TRBD1 (5 bases). The V and J ends lost 3 bases and 7 bases respectively, with 18 bases between them. The length of the CDR3 is 16 residues. Per germline, CDR1 LNHDA and CDR2 SQIVND (reference sequence). The CDR3 protein is CASSIRSGRAHGELFF. DNA for the CDR3: TGTGCCAGTAGTATCCGGTCGGGCAGGGCTCACGGGGAGCTGTTTTTT.